These T cell receptor beta chains were read from a single sample in a study of blood T cell repertoires in COVID-19. Produced via immunoSEQ multiplex PCR; TCRdb's table is partial and in-frame only. Of about 250,000 clones in the sample, about 91% were seen once. The specimen sequenced was peripheral blood. The receptors here all came from a man older than 75 with acute or convalescent COVID-19. Both conserved end residues are trimmed from each CDR3.

v_call	j_call	cdr3_aa
TRBV28	TRBJ2-7	ASSSRSRAGQY
TRBV28	TRBJ1-5	ATSGRVNQPQH
TRBV27	TRBJ2-5	ASSLDGTQETQY
TRBV5-4	TRBJ2-1	ASSTSGGGYNEQF
TRBV6-5	TRBJ1-3	ASSRGQGNTIY
TRBV29-1	TRBJ2-2	SVLGQGSTGELF
TRBV18	TRBJ2-1	ASSPSAGDNEQF
TRBV25-1	TRBJ1-2	ASRGTGNYGYT
TRBV5-4	TRBJ1-2	ASSLDGQGAHYGYT
TRBV29-1	TRBJ1-1	SAVQGFSTEAF
TRBV6-2/TRBV6-3	TRBJ2-1	ASSPGTSGVRQF
TRBV5-1	TRBJ1-1	ASSGEPELMNTEAF
TRBV7-2	TRBJ1-5	ASSRAGTGYQPQH
TRBV5-5	TRBJ2-4	ASSSDRLAKNIQY
TRBV7-8	TRBJ2-7	ASSLVGQDPYTYEQY
TRBV5-1	TRBJ2-5	ASSWGEARETQY
TRBV5-1	TRBJ2-1	ASSLIADPRNEQF
TRBV6-5	TRBJ1-3	ASTGDRVSGNTIY
TRBV18	TRBJ1-3	ASSLQTGSGNTIY
TRBV19	TRBJ2-2	ASTTTGGNTGELF
TRBV11-2	TRBJ2-2	ASSWTSGSRTGELF
TRBV7-2	TRBJ2-7	ASSSQGYEQY
TRBV28	TRBJ1-2	ASSLWGTGVNGYT
TRBV19	TRBJ1-2	ASSSRQGPRANYGYT
TRBV28	TRBJ2-2	ASSSPPSYTGELF
TRBV29-1	TRBJ1-3	SVVWQAGNTIY
TRBV10-1	TRBJ2-3	ASLPGGRSDTQY
TRBV28	TRBJ2-4	ASSPIAGGPANIQY
TRBV5-6	TRBJ1-6	ASRAGLGKSSPLH
TRBV15	TRBJ1-4	ATSGRKGGTEKLF
TRBV5-1	TRBJ2-2	ASSFDYTGELF
TRBV5-1	TRBJ2-1	ASSLSSGLYNEQF
TRBV5-6	TRBJ1-5	ASSSLRGYSNQPQH
TRBV24-1	TRBJ2-5	ATQGNEETQY
TRBV5-1	TRBJ1-1	ASSSQLNTEAF
TRBV7-2	TRBJ2-7	ASSLGLAGGYEQY
TRBV14	TRBJ1-2	ASSPSGTRGGYT
TRBV21-1	TRBJ1-2	ASSSMRTGLKGSYGYT
TRBV6-6	TRBJ1-2	ASRDGTEVLGYT
TRBV6-5	TRBJ1-1	ASSYAQIYTEAF
TRBV7-6	TRBJ1-3	ASSASSSGNTIY
TRBV6-2/TRBV6-3	TRBJ2-2	ASSRTGDSTGELF
TRBV7-9	TRBJ2-5	ASSFSAEGKTQY
TRBV6-5	TRBJ2-3	ASSYVESGTDTQY
TRBV14	TRBJ2-2	ASSQRVAGNTGELF
TRBV6-6	TRBJ1-1	ASTTGTPMAEAF
TRBV10-3	TRBJ1-1	ATSFPGQGANTEAF
TRBV3-1/TRBV3-2	TRBJ1-2	ASSPPVGSYGYT